This is a list of T cell receptor beta chains from one sample in a study of Graves' ophthalmopathy and Graves' hyperthyroidism. Using its own MiXCR run on the multiplex PCR reads, TCRdb lists one record per CDR3 protein. This sample carries 600,000 to 700,000 distinct CDR3 sequences, more than 40% of them seen once, and the ten largest clones take 3% to 3.5%. Input material: peripheral blood. The receptors were sampled from an adult man with Graves' ophthalmopathy. Both conserved end residues are part of each CDR3. Each record gives: V gene, clone size, J gene, D gene, CDR3 DNA, CDR3 protein. D genes are given only for firm matches. The size of a clone is reported for some rows only, either as once, few or many, or as a class for expanded clones.

TRBV29-1,.,TRBJ1-2,TRBD1,TGCAGCTCGACAGGGGACTATGGCTACACCTTC,CSSTGDYGYTF
TRBV2,.,TRBJ2-7,.,TGTGCCAGCTCACCACAGGGTTGGGCCGAGCAGTACTTC,CASSPQGWAEQYF
TRBV15,.,TRBJ1-5,TRBD1,TGTGCCACCTCGGACAGGTCGCGTCAGCCCCAGCATTTT,CATSDRSRQPQHF
TRBV5-1,.,TRBJ1-1,.,TGCGCCAGCAGCTTAGGGGCGGGGGGCGCCTCTGAAGCTTTCTTT,CASSLGAGGASEAFF
TRBV9,many,TRBJ1-5,TRBD1,TGTGCCAGCAGCCGCGGGGGACAGGGACTCAATCAGCCCCAGCATTTT,CASSRGGQGLNQPQHF
TRBV9,many,TRBJ2-7,TRBD1,TGTGCCAGCAGCCTGGGACAGGGAGGAATCTACGAGCAGTACTTC,CASSLGQGGIYEQYF
TRBV30,many,TRBJ1-6,TRBD1,TGTGCCTGGAGTGGGACAGGGAATTCACCCCTCCACTTT,CAWSGTGNSPLHF
TRBV6-1,.,TRBJ2-7,.,TGTGCCAGCAGGATGGGGCCTTCCTACGAGCAGTACTTC,CASRMGPSYEQYF
TRBV10-3,many,TRBJ1-6,.,TGTGCCACGCGGACCGAGAAAGATAATTCACCCCTCCACTTT,CATRTEKDNSPLHF
TRBV7-3,few,TRBJ2-5,TRBD2,TGTGCCAGCAGCCAACGTGGCGGGAGGTTGGAAGAGACCCAGTACTTC,CASSQRGGRLEETQYF
TRBV7-7,.,TRBJ2-5,TRBD1,TGTGCTGCATACACAGGGGCGGGGACCCAGTACTTC,CAAYTGAGTQYF
TRBV5-4,few,TRBJ2-7,.,TGTGCCAGCAGCTTGGAGCAGGACGCCTACGAGCAGTACTTC,CASSLEQDAYEQYF
TRBV12-3/TRBV12-4,.,TRBJ2-7,TRBD1,TGTGCCAGCAGTTCCAAGACAGGGGATCTCTCCTACGAGCAGTACTTC,CASSSKTGDLSYEQYF
TRBV25-1,.,TRBJ2-7,TRBD1,TGTGCCAGCAGTGCTAGAATCGTAGGACAGGGTAATCTCTACGAGCAGTACTTC,CASSARIVGQGNLYEQYF
TRBV5-8,many,TRBJ1-2,.,TGTGCCAGCAGCGGGACCTATGGCTACACCTTC,CASSGTYGYTF
TRBV9,few,TRBJ1-6,.,TGTGCCAGCTCACCAAGTGTCGGGGACAATTCACCCCTCCACTTT,CASSPSVGDNSPLHF
TRBV29-1,.,TRBJ2-7,.,TGCAGCGGGGCCAGCTCCTACGAGCAGTACTTC,CSGASSYEQYF
TRBV10-1,few,TRBJ2-5,.,TGTGCCAGCTCACCTCGGGGGCCAAAAGAGACCCAGTACTTC,CASSPRGPKETQYF
TRBV29-1,many,TRBJ2-5,TRBD1,TGCAGCGTTGACAGGGGGCGCGTCTCAGAGACCCAGTACTTC,CSVDRGRVSETQYF
TRBV20-1,many,TRBJ1-4,.,TGCAGTGCTAGAGAATCCGGCACTAATGAAAAACTGTTTTTT,CSARESGTNEKLFF
TRBV18,.,TRBJ2-5,TRBD1,TGTGCCAGCTCAGTCCGGGACAGGGACCCCCAAGAGACCCAGTACTTC,CASSVRDRDPQETQYF
TRBV10-2,.,TRBJ1-1,.,TGCGCCAGCAGTGAGCATTCAGAGGACGGCACTGAAGCTTTCTTT,CASSEHSEDGTEAFF
TRBV10-3,.,TRBJ2-1,.,TGTGCCATCGGTACAGGTCTCTACAATGAGCAGTTCTTC,CAIGTGLYNEQFF
TRBV7-8,many,TRBJ1-2,.,TGTGCCAGCAGCTCCTATGTAGGAGAGCGGGGCTACACCTTC,CASSSYVGERGYTF
TRBV7-9,.,TRBJ2-7,TRBD1,TGTGCCAGCAGCTTAGAACAGGGGAATGACTACGAGCAGTACTTC,CASSLEQGNDYEQYF
TRBV5-1,.,TRBJ2-7,.,TGCGCCAGCAGCTTCTACAGTATCGGCTACGAGCAGTGCTTC,CASSFYSIGYEQCF
TRBV2,many,TRBJ2-7,TRBD1,TGTGCCTGCATTGACAGGGGAGAAGACGAGCAGTACTTC,CACIDRGEDEQYF
TRBV25-1,.,TRBJ2-7,TRBD2,TGTGCCAGCAGTGGGTCCCTAGCGGCGGACGAGCAGTACTTC,CASSGSLAADEQYF
TRBV7-8,.,TRBJ2-7,.,TGTGCCAGCAGCCCACATCGGACAGTCCCTTCCTACGAGCAGTACTTC,CASSPHRTVPSYEQYF
TRBV25-1,.,TRBJ1-1,.,TGTGCCAGCAGTCCTAGGCGGGCCCCAGAGACTGAAGCTTTCTTT,CASSPRRAPETEAFF
TRBV7-9,.,TRBJ1-3,.,TGTGCCAGCAGCGCCCGGGTGGAGATCTCTGGAAACACCATATATTTT,CASSARVEISGNTIYF
TRBV7-8,many,TRBJ1-1,TRBD1,TGTGCCAGCAGCTTAAGCGGCAGGGGGCTCAACACTGAAGCTTTCTTT,CASSLSGRGLNTEAFF